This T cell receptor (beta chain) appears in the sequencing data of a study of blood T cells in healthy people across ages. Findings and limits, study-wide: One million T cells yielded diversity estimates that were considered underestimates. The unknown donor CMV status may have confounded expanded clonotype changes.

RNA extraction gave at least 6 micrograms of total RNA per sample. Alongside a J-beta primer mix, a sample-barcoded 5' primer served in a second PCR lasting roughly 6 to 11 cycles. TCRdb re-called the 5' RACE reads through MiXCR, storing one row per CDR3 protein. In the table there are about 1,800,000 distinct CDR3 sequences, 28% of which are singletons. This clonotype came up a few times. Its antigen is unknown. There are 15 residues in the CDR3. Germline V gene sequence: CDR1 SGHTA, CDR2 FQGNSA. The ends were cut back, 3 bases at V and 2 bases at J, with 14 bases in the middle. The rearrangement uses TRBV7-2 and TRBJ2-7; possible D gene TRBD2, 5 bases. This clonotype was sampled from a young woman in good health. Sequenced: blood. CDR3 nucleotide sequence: TGTGCCAGCAGCTTTAGCCCAGTAGCGACCTACGAGCAGTACTTC. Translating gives CASSFSPVATYEQYF. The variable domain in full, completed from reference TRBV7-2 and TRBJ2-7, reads GAGVSQSPSNKVTEKGKDVELRCDPISGHTALYWYRQSLGQGLEFLIYFQGNSAPDKSGLPSDRFSAERTGGSVSTLTIQRTQQEDSAVYLCASSFSPVATYEQYFGPGTRLTVT.